These 12 T cell receptor beta chains came from one sample sequenced in a study of cytomegalovirus exposure and HLA in healthy donors. The study ran its PCR with 60 Vbeta and 13 Jbeta primers. Method: immunoSEQ multiplex PCR; TCRdb's copy keeps in-frame clones and lacks some. The table has about 130,000 clones, approximately 89% seen once. Sample: PBMCs. Receptors originate from a woman aged 25 to 39 in good health and CMV-seropositive.

The rearrangement uses TRBV11-3 and TRBJ1-1; D remains ambiguous. The CDR3 is 13 residues long. V dropped 4 bases and J dropped 2 bases, with 8 bases sitting between them. The germline V gene has CDR1 SGHNT and CDR2 YENEEA. CDR3 sequence: CASSSGRNTEAFF. The CDR3 DNA sequence: TGTGCCAGCAGCTCTGGGAGAAACACTGAAGCTTTCTTT.

The chain uses TRBV7-3 and TRBJ1-1; D is ambiguous. Germline-derived CDR1 and CDR2 are SGHTA and FQGTGA. V was clipped by 2 bases and J by 1 base, with 8 bases between them. The CDR3 loop spans 14 amino acids. The CDR3 region is CASSLDKPNTEAFF. As DNA, the CDR3 is TGTGCCAGCAGCTTAGACAAACCGAACACTGAAGCTTTCTTT.

The chain links TRBV19 to TRBJ1-1; D is possibly TRBD1 (6 bases). The V end lost 6 bases, the J end lost 5 bases, and 13 bases lay between the germline ends. The CDR3 runs 13 residues. CDR1 is LNHDA, CDR2 SQIVND, per germline (reference sequence). The CDR3 sequence: CASSQGIRTEAFF. The DNA of the CDR3 is TGTGCCAGTAGCCAGGGGATTCGAACTGAAGCTTTCTTT.

V usage is TRBV5-8 and J usage is TRBJ1-2, with D possibly matching TRBD1 (5 bases). The CDR3 is 14 amino acids. CDR1 and CDR2 (germline): SGHTS, YDEGEE. V was clipped by 4 bases and J by 8 bases, with 18 bases between them. The CDR3 DNA follows: TGTGCCAGCAGCAGGGACTCACTCCGAGGGGGCTACACCTTC. It yields the protein CASSRDSLRGGYTF.

This chain's CDR3 is CASSESRNTEAFF. CDR3 DNA sequence: TGTGCCAGCAGTGAATCTCGGAACACTGAAGCTTTCTTT. This chain uses TRBV25-1 with TRBJ1-1; D gene unclear. The germline gives CDR1 MGHDK, CDR2 SYGVNS. With 1 base removed from V and 1 base from J, the gap between germline ends came to 4 bases. This CDR3 is 13 amino acids long.

This chain uses TRBV5-1 with TRBJ2-7, with a possible D match to TRBD2 (5 bases). Trimming removed 0 bases from V and 4 bases from J, with 8 bases in between. The germline CDR1 and CDR2 sequences are SGHRS and YFSETQ. This CDR3 is built from 13 residues. The CDR3 sequence: CASSLERAYEQYF. DNA of the CDR3: TGCGCCAGCAGCTTGGAGAGGGCGTACGAGCAGTACTTC.

This clone was recorded a few times. The gene calls are TRBV13 and TRBJ1-4; D is possibly TRBD1 (5 bases). The germline V gene encodes CDR1 PRHDT and CDR2 FYEKMQ (reference sequence). The CDR3 covers 14 residues. Between the trimmed V and J ends, which lost 5 bases and 2 bases, there was a span of 9 bases. The CDR3 protein is CASSRGGTNEKLFF. As DNA, the CDR3 is TGTGCCAGCAGCCGGGGGGGGACTAATGAAAAACTGTTTTTT.

The chain joins TRBV7-3 to TRBJ1-1; TRBD1 agrees at 8 bases. CDR1 is SGHTA, CDR2 FQGTGA, per germline. CDR3 size: 16 residues. J gave up 3 bases and V 0 bases, and 6 bases lay outside the gene matches. This chain's CDR3 is CASSLTPTGADTEAFF. The CDR3 bases are TGTGCCAGCAGCTTAACCCCGACAGGGGCGGACACTGAAGCTTTCTTT.

The genes are TRBV2 and TRBJ2-7; D may be TRBD1 (6 bases). Germline V gene data show CDR1 as SNHLY and CDR2 as FYNNEI. The CDR3 is 14 amino acids. Trimming removed 4 bases at V and 3 bases at J, with 13 bases between. CDR3 DNA: TGTGCCAGCAGTGGAATGACAGGCCTCTACGAGCAGTACTTC. Encoded protein: CASSGMTGLYEQYF. Supplemented by reference TRBV2 and TRBJ2-7, the full variable domain reads EPEVTQTPSHQVTQMGQEVILRCVPISNHLYFYWYRQILGQKVEFLVSFYNNEISEKSEIFDDQFSVERPDGSNFTLKIRSTKLEDSAMYFCASSGMTGLYEQYFGPGTRLTVT.

The chain is built from TRBV30 and TRBJ1-6; weak D call: TRBD1 (6 bases). This CDR3 spans 13 amino acids. The germline V gene has CDR1 GTSNPN and CDR2 SVGIG (reference sequence). Trimming stripped 3 bases from V and 9 bases from J, with 12 bases between. Here the CDR3 DNA reads TGTGCCTGGAGGTCAGGGGACGGTTCACCCCTCCACTTT. Its translation: CAWRSGDGSPLHF.

A note on this clone: An end of the junction differs from the germline gene, which may be a read error. This sequence joins TRBV7-7 and TRBJ2-1; TRBD2 aligns across 11 bases. CDR1 SSHAT and CDR2 FNYEAQ come from the germline V gene (reference sequence). The CDR3 loop spans 17 amino acids. In nucleotides, the CDR3 is TGTGCTAGCAGCTTAGAGGAACTAGCGGGAGAATACAATGAGCAGTTCTTC. Amino acid sequence: CASSLEELAGEYNEQFF.

The chain joins TRBV30 to TRBJ1-1; D is possibly TRBD1 (5 bases). The CDR3 sequence is 12 residues long. CDR1 and CDR2 (germline): GTSNPN, SVGIG (reference sequence). V lost 5 bases to trimming and J lost 1 base, with 8 bases between them. The CDR3 DNA reads as TGTGCCTGGGCCGACAGGAACACTGAAGCTTTCTTT. This codes for CAWADRNTEAFF.